The rows below give T cell receptor beta chains drawn from one sample of a study of CD4 and CD8 cells across lung adenocarcinoma regions. TCRdb reprocessed the PCR reads with MiXCR, giving one entry per CDR3 protein. Of 9,500 to 11,000 distinct CDR3 sequences listed, less than 70% are singletons. Sequencing input: CD4+ T cells from the center of a lung tumor. The receptors were sampled from a male donor with lung adenocarcinoma. The CD4 and CD8 labels of this study may be unreliable. The CDR3 runs from the conserved cysteine through the conserved F or W. D genes are given only for firm matches. The size of a clone is reported for some rows only, either as once, few or many, or as a class for expanded clones.

CDR3 protein	CDR3 DNA	D gene	V gene	clone size	J gene
CASTPGYNEQFF	TGTGCCAGCACCCCCGGGTACAATGAGCAGTTCTTC	.	TRBV7-9	.	TRBJ2-1
CASSAARRGAKNTQYF	TGCGCGAGCAGCGCCGCGAGGCGGGGAGCCAAAAACACGCAGTACTTC	.	TRBV10-2	.	TRBJ2-4
CASSLGPAGSNYGYTF	TGTGCCAGCAGCTTAGGCCCCGCGGGGTCAAACTATGGCTACACCTTC	.	TRBV7-6	.	TRBJ1-2
CASSYLAFDEQFF	TGTGCCAGCAGTTACCTGGCGTTCGATGAGCAGTTCTTC	.	TRBV6-5	.	TRBJ2-1
CASNVDREGFDTQYF	TGTGCCAGCAACGTCGACCGGGAGGGCTTCGATACGCAGTATTTT	TRBD2	TRBV12-3/TRBV12-4	few	TRBJ2-3
CARSEGSGGPDTQYF	TGTGCCAGGAGTGAGGGTAGCGGGGGGCCAGATACCCAGTACTTT	TRBD2	TRBV6-1	.	TRBJ2-3
CASSYSFWRGDYNEQFF	TGTGCCAGCAGTTACTCGTTCTGGAGGGGTGACTACAATGAGCAGTTCTTC	.	TRBV6-2/TRBV6-3	.	TRBJ2-1
CASSVAVRDVSYNEQFF	TGTGCCAGCAGCGTAGCGGTACGGGATGTTTCCTACAATGAGCAGTTCTTC	.	TRBV27	few	TRBJ2-1
CANLRGRDKDIQYF	TGCGCCAACTTGCGGGGCCGTGACAAAGACATTCAGTACTTC	.	TRBV10-1	.	TRBJ2-4
CASSFPAYRGPNEQYF	TGTGCCAGCAGTTTCCCCGCCTACAGGGGGCCTAACGAGCAGTACTTC	TRBD1	TRBV28	.	TRBJ2-7
CASSDREAILFQFF	TGTGCCAGCAGTGACAGGGAGGCTATACTATTTCAGTTCTTC	.	TRBV6-1	.	TRBJ2-1
CASSLEGTVPYEQYF	TGTGCCAGCAGCTTAGAGGGGACAGTTCCTTACGAGCAGTACTTC	TRBD1	TRBV7-3	large	TRBJ2-7
CASRVAGYYEQYF	TGTGCCAGCAGAGTAGCGGGATACTACGAGCAGTACTTC	TRBD2	TRBV6-1	once	TRBJ2-7
CAISGGDRAGANVLTF	TGTGCCATCAGTGGAGGAGACAGGGCTGGGGCCAACGTCCTGACTTTC	TRBD1	TRBV10-3	many	TRBJ2-6
CASIQGHLFYEQYF	TGTGCCAGCATCCAGGGACATTTATTTTACGAGCAGTACTTC	.	TRBV6-1	.	TRBJ2-7
CASSPGTSGTNYNEQFF	TGTGCCAGCAGTCCGGGGACTAGCGGGACTAACTACAATGAGCAGTTCTTC	TRBD2	TRBV27	.	TRBJ2-1
CASSYSSGRGNIQYF	TGTGCCAGCAGTTACTCGAGCGGGAGGGGGAACATTCAGTACTTC	TRBD2	TRBV6-5	.	TRBJ2-4
CASSVGAGVKNMQYF	TGTGCCAGCAGTGTGGGAGCGGGAGTGAAAAATATGCAGTACTTT	TRBD2	TRBV6-4	.	TRBJ2-3
CASSYSTADFERWQFF	TGTGCCAGCAGTTACTCGACAGCCGACTTCGAACGTTGGCAGTTCTTC	.	TRBV6-5	.	TRBJ2-1
CACSVGLVGRRQDTQYF	TGTGCCTGCTCGGTGGGGCTCGTGGGCCGGCGCCAAGATACGCAGTACTTC	.	TRBV25-1	.	TRBJ2-5
CASSLRDSTDTQYF	TGTGCCAGCAGTCTCAGGGATTCGACAGATACGCAGTATTTT	.	TRBV6-1	medium-sized	TRBJ2-3
CASKPDIGELFF	TGTGCCAGCAAACCTGACATCGGGGAGCTGTTTTTT	.	TRBV6-1	.	TRBJ2-2
CASSETGDTQYF	TGCGCCAGCAGTGAAACGGGCGATACGCAGTATTTC	.	TRBV10-2	.	TRBJ2-3